The clone carrying this TCR beta chain was counted once. V lost 4 bases, J lost 6 bases, and 13 bases lay in between. Germline V lookup: CDR1 MDHEN, CDR2 SYDVKM. This CDR3 is 14 amino acids long. Here immunoSEQ multiplex PCR was the method, and the copy in TCRdb shows in-frame clones only, minus some. The top ten hold under 4.5% of the sample, which has roughly 250,000 clones, approximately 79% seen once. The data derive from a study of blood T cell repertoires in COVID-19. About the research overall: The United States, Italy and Spain were the sources of the acute and convalescent COVID-19 samples. Sources were T cells, B-cell-depleted T cells, or PBMCs; the material itself was cDNA or gDNA.

The V gene is TRBV28, the J gene TRBJ2-1; D possibly corresponds to TRBD1 (5 bases). This sequence was found in a woman aged 40-49 years with active or convalescent COVID-19. The source material was peripheral blood. The CDR3 is CASSYMQGSNEQFF. CDR3 in DNA: TGTGCCAGCAGTTACATGCAGGGAAGCAATGAGCAGTTCTTC.